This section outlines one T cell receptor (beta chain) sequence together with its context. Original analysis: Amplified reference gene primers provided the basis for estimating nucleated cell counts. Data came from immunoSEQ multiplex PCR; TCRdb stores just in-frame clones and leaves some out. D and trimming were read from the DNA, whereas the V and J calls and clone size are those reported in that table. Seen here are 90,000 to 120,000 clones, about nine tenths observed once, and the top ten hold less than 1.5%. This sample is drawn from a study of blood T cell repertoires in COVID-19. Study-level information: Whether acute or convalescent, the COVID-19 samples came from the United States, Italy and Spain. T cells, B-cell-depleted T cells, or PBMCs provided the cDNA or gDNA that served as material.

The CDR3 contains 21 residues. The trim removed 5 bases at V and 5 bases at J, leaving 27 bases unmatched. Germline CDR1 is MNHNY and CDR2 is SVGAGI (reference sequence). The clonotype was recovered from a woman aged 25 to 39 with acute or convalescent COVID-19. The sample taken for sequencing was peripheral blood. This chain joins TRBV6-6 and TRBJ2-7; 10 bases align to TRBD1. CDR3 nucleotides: TGTGCCAGCAGTCCCACGTGGAGCGGGCGGTCCAGGGACAGGGGTAAGGACGAGCAGTACTTC. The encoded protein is CASSPTWSGRSRDRGKDEQYF.